The present T cell receptor beta chain was sequenced within a study of blood T cell repertoires in COVID-19. Looking at the study overall: Acute and convalescent COVID-19 specimens originated in the United States, Italy and Spain. The analysed material was cDNA or gDNA that came from T cells, B-cell-depleted T cells, or PBMCs.

The CDR3 has 13 amino acids. The germline V gene has CDR1 WSHSY and CDR2 SAAADI. V lost 4 bases and J lost 2, with 6 bases in between. Authors' processing steps: Reference gene primer amplification yielded estimated nucleated cell counts. Method: immunoSEQ multiplex PCR; TCRdb's copy keeps in-frame clones and lacks some. That table supplies the V and J calls and clone size; D and trimming were determined from the DNA. There are under 300,000 clones in the sample; approximately 80% occur only once, and roughly 1.9% lies in the top ten. The chain uses TRBV10-2 and TRBJ1-3; D is uncertain. Sequenced input: peripheral blood. This TCR came from a man aged 25-40 years who had recovered from COVID-19. CDR3 in amino acids: CASSGGTGNTIYF. In DNA, the CDR3 is TGCGCCAGCAGTGGAGGCACTGGAAACACCATATATTTT.